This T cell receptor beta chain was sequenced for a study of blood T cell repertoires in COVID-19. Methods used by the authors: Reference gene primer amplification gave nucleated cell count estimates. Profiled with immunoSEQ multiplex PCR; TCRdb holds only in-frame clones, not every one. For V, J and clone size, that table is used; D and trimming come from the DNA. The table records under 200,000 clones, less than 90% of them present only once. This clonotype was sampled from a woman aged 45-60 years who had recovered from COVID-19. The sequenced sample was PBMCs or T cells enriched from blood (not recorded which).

The CDR3 DNA reads as TGTGCCAGCTCCCGGTTGGCTAGCGGGGGCACCGGGGAGCTGTTTTTT. This sequence encodes CASSRLASGGTGELFF. This chain joins TRBV18 and TRBJ2-2; 10 bases agree with TRBD2. Unmatched junction bases numbered 8, after V lost 6 bases and J lost 4 bases. There are 16 residues in the CDR3. CDR1 and CDR2 from the germline V gene are KGHSH and LQKENI.